What follows are 20 T cell receptor beta chains derived from one specimen sequenced in a study of blood T cell repertoires in COVID-19. Some clones are missing from TCRdb's copy, which holds only in-frame ones; the method was immunoSEQ multiplex PCR. The sample includes under 110,000 clones, approximately 84% of them seen just once. Sequenced input: peripheral blood. These receptors were collected from a woman aged 60-75 years with acute or convalescent COVID-19.

The chain uses TRBV7-8 and TRBJ2-7; 11 nucleotides agree with TRBD2. The CDR3 is 15 amino acids. V trimming: 1 base; J trimming: 5 bases; junction bases outside the gene matches: 4. Germline CDR1 SGHVS, CDR2 FQNEAQ. In nucleotides, the CDR3 is TGTGCCAGCAGCTTAGTACTAGCGGGAGAACACGAGCAGTACTTC. Its protein is CASSLVLAGEHEQYF.

The rearrangement joins TRBV2 to TRBJ1-2, with a tentative D call TRBD1 (5 bases). This CDR3 region has 13 residues. V lost 6 bases, J lost 4 bases, and 12 bases lay in between. Germline-derived CDR1 and CDR2 are SNHLY and FYNNEI. In DNA, the CDR3 is TGTGCCAGCAGGACAGAAAAGACCTATGGCTACACCTTC. Protein: CASRTEKTYGYTF.

This clone has a single count. This chain links TRBV23-1 with TRBJ2-7, with 9 positions matching TRBD1. TRBV23-1 falls under the ORF class, with uncertain function. J was trimmed by 6 bases and V by 4 bases; bases with no gene match: 7. This CDR3 spans 14 amino acids. The CDR3 coding sequence is TGCGCCAGCAGTCCTCCGGGACAGGGTAGCGAGCAGTACTTC. Translated, it gives CASSPPGQGSEQYF.

The V and J genes are TRBV9 and TRBJ2-5; D is possibly TRBD2 (5 bases). Germline CDR1 is SGDLS and CDR2 is YYNGEE. This CDR3 comprises 16 residues. V shed 0 bases and J shed 2 bases, with 14 bases lying between them. The CDR3 reads CASSVGIASYQETQYF. The CDR3 region has the DNA TGTGCCAGCAGCGTAGGAATAGCGTCCTATCAAGAGACCCAGTACTTC.

The chain combines TRBV30 with TRBJ1-5, with 7 bases matching TRBD1. The CDR3 totals 13 residues. V shed 5 bases, J shed 7 bases, and the junction held 8 bases outside the gene matches. Looked up from germline, CDR1 is GTSNPN and CDR2 is SVGIG (reference sequence). The DNA for the CDR3 is TGTGCCTGGGCTACAGGGGTGGGGCAGCCCCAGCATTTT. This codes for CAWATGVGQPQHF.

The chain recombines TRBV6-1 with TRBJ2-7, with TRBD1 matching 8 bases. V dropped 3 bases and J dropped 0; count of bases not matched to a gene: 10. CDR1 and CDR2 from the germline V gene are MNHNS and SASEGT. The CDR3 loop spans 17 amino acids. CDR3 DNA: TGTGCCAGCAGTGATAGGACAGGGCGGTTTAGCTCCTACGAGCAGTACTTC. Translated, it gives CASSDRTGRFSSYEQYF.

V and J are TRBV28 and TRBJ2-4, with 7 nucleotides matching TRBD1. The CDR3 totals 13 residues. Germline V gives CDR1 MDHEN, CDR2 SYDVKM. V shed 6 bases and J 7 bases; nucleotides not matched to a gene: 6. The DNA for the CDR3 is TGTGCCAGCAGAGGACAGGATTTGAACATTCAGTACTTC. Amino acids: CASRGQDLNIQYF.

The J gene is TRBJ1-1, the V gene TRBV5-1, with 10 positions matching TRBD1. Germline lookup yields CDR1 SGHRS and CDR2 YFSETQ. J lost 0 bases, V lost 2 bases, and 10 bases had no gene match. CDR3 length: 18 residues. The CDR3 region is CASSLPGQGIKVNTEAFF. The CDR3 DNA reads as TGCGCCAGCAGCTTACCGGGACAGGGGATCAAAGTGAACACTGAAGCTTTCTTT. Looking up the rest from reference TRBV5-1 and TRBJ1-1 gives the full variable domain: KAGVTQTPRYLIKTRGQQVTLSCSPISGHRSVSWYQQTPGQGLQFLFEYFSETQRNKGNFPGRFSGRQFSNSRSEMNVSTLELGDSALYLCASSLPGQGIKVNTEAFFGQGTRLTVV.

The chain uses TRBV20-1 and TRBJ2-3, with 11 bases matching TRBD2. The junction had 5 bases not matched to a gene; V was cut back by 3 bases and J by 0 bases. The CDR3 contains 16 residues. The germline V gene has CDR1 DFQATT and CDR2 SNEGSKA (reference sequence). Here the CDR3 DNA reads TGCAGTGCTAGTCCGGTAGCGGGGGGGAGCACAGATACGCAGTATTTT. This translates into CSASPVAGGSTDTQYF.

This chain links TRBV20-1 with TRBJ2-1; tentatively, D is TRBD2 (5 bases). V was cut by 3 bases and J by 10 bases, with 7 bases left in between. Germline CDR1 DFQATT, CDR2 SNEGSKA (reference sequence). The CDR3 runs to 10 residues. The CDR3 coding sequence is TGCAGTGCTAGCGGGGTAGAGCAGTTCTTC. This gives the protein CSASGVEQFF.

The chain links TRBV28 to TRBJ2-7; D may be TRBD1 (6 bases). CDR3 length: 13 residues. Germline loops: CDR1 MDHEN, CDR2 SYDVKM. The ends were cut back, 2 bases at V and 3 bases at J, with 8 bases in the middle. The CDR3 here is CASSLEGVYEQYF. Written as DNA, the CDR3 is TGTGCCAGCAGTTTAGAGGGGGTCTACGAGCAGTACTTC. Complete variable domain (other parts from reference TRBV28 and TRBJ2-7): DVKVTQSSRYLVKRTGEKVFLECVQDMDHENMFWYRQDPGLGLRLIYFSYDVKMKEKGDIPEGYSVSREKKERFSLILESASTNQTSMYLCASSLEGVYEQYFGPGTRLTVT.

The V and J genes are TRBV27 and TRBJ2-7; 7 nucleotides line up with TRBD1. Unmatched junction bases numbered 14, after V lost 5 bases and J lost 4 bases. Germline CDR1 is MNHEY and CDR2 is SMNVEV (reference sequence). This CDR3 region has 16 residues. CDR3 nucleotide sequence: TGTGCCAGCAGTCTAAATGACCCAGGGGGAAGGTACGAGCAGTACTTC. Encoded protein: CASSLNDPGGRYEQYF.

This clone was recorded once. The V call is TRBV29-1, the J call TRBJ2-7; 9 bases line up with TRBD1. The germline V gene encodes CDR1 SQVTM and CDR2 ANQGSEA. V lost 6 bases, J lost 5 bases, and 2 bases stayed unmatched. CDR3 length: 11 residues. CDR3 DNA sequence: TGCAGCGTGAGGGACAGGGACGAGCAGTACTTC. It is translated as CSVRDRDEQYF.

The chain carries TRBV5-1 and TRBJ1-2, with 12 bases identical to TRBD1. Germline loops: CDR1 SGHRS, CDR2 YFSETQ. CDR3 length: 17 residues. Unmatched junction bases numbered 10, after V lost 3 bases and J lost 4 bases. CDR3: CASSSGTGGASGYGYTF. The CDR3 DNA reads TGCGCCAGCAGCTCCGGGACAGGGGGCGCATCTGGCTATGGCTACACCTTC.

This rearrangement joins TRBV28 to TRBJ2-1; tentative D call: TRBD2 (5 bases). The CDR3 contains 15 residues. The V gene's germline CDR1 is MDHEN and CDR2 SYDVKM. Trimming stripped 1 base from V and 0 bases from J, with 7 bases between. As DNA, the CDR3 is TGTGCCAGCAGTTTATTCGGGGTCTCCTACAATGAGCAGTTCTTC. Translated, it gives CASSLFGVSYNEQFF. Filled out from reference TRBV28 and TRBJ2-1, the complete variable domain reads DVKVTQSSRYLVKRTGEKVFLECVQDMDHENMFWYRQDPGLGLRLIYFSYDVKMKEKGDIPEGYSVSREKKERFSLILESASTNQTSMYLCASSLFGVSYNEQFFGPGTRLTVL.

V and J are TRBV19 and TRBJ1-4; TRBD1 aligns across 9 bases. The ends lost 4 bases at V and 5 bases at J; junction bases unmatched: 5. Germline assignment: CDR1 LNHDA and CDR2 SQIVND (reference sequence). This CDR3 contains 15 residues. The CDR3 nucleotides are TGTGCCAGTAGTAACCCCGGGACAGGGAATGAAAAACTGTTTTTT. This encodes CASSNPGTGNEKLFF.

This chain joins TRBV5-1 and TRBJ1-2, with TRBD1 matching over 7 bases. This CDR3 comprises 16 residues. The trim removed 3 bases at V and 3 bases at J, leaving 11 bases unmatched. Germline V gene sequence: CDR1 SGHRS, CDR2 YFSETQ. The CDR3 protein is CASSWRPQGDDYGYTF. DNA for the CDR3: TGCGCCAGCAGCTGGAGACCCCAGGGGGACGACTATGGCTACACCTTC.

This clone was detected only a few times. The chain carries TRBV7-9 and TRBJ1-5; D is possibly TRBD1 (5 bases). Germline lookup yields CDR1 SEHNR and CDR2 FQNEAQ (reference sequence). This CDR3 has 15 amino acids. V dropped 5 bases and J dropped 4 bases, with 15 bases sitting between them. CDR3 in amino acids: CASSQGRRGNQPQHF. For the CDR3, the DNA is TGTGCCAGCAGCCAAGGTCGTCGGGGGAATCAGCCCCAGCATTTT.

The V and J genes are TRBV5-1 and TRBJ2-4; 16 bases fit TRBD2. Germline CDR1 reads SGHRS; CDR2 reads YFSETQ. V shed 1 base, J shed 8 bases, and the junction held 6 bases outside the gene matches. This CDR3 region has 17 residues. CDR3 sequence (DNA): TGCGCCAGCAGCTTGACCGGGACTAGCGGGAGGGTTGACATTCAGTACTTC. It yields the protein CASSLTGTSGRVDIQYF.

V usage is TRBV7-8 and J usage is TRBJ1-5; D is uncertain. The length of the CDR3 is 13 residues. CDR1 SGHVS and CDR2 FQNEAQ come from the germline V gene. The V end lost 5 bases, the J end lost 4 bases, and 9 bases lay between the germline ends. CDR3 region: CASSPGINQPQHF. The CDR3 nucleotides are TGTGCCAGCAGCCCCGGGATTAATCAGCCCCAGCATTTT.